This T cell receptor beta chain stems from a study of OX40 agonist ivuxolimab in advanced cancers. This clone was recorded only once. TCRdb's table, derived via immunoSEQ multiplex PCR, lists solely in-frame clones and lacks some. The table lists 33,000 or so clones, 78% of them singletons. V was pared by 7 bases and J by 3 bases, with 9 bases between. This CDR3 has 13 amino acids. The V gene's germline CDR1 is LNHDA and CDR2 SQIVND (reference sequence). The TCR was taken from an adult with an advanced solid tumor such as melanoma, head and neck, liver or kidney cancer. This chain uses TRBV19 with TRBJ2-2; D is undetermined. The specimen comprised CD4+ or CD8+ T cells sorted from blood, sampled in a trial of the OX40 agonist ivuxolimab. The CDR3 sequence: CASTKTHTGELFF. The CDR3 DNA reads as TGTGCCAGTACCAAGACTCACACCGGGGAGCTGTTTTTT. The entire variable domain, with the rest obtained from reference TRBV19 and TRBJ2-2, is as follows: DGGITQSPKYLFRKEGQNVTLSCEQNLNHDAMYWYRQDPGQGLRLIYYSQIVNDFQKGDIAEGYSVSREKKESFPLTVTSAQKNPTAFYLCASTKTHTGELFFGEGSRLTVL.